This T cell receptor (beta chain) was obtained from a study of shared clonotypes between healthy human individuals. CD45RO-negative, CCR7-selected cells formed the naive CD8 fraction, which excluded terminally differentiated effector memory CD45RA+ cells. General study findings and limits: Tissues were not sampled, only blood, and their repertoires likely differ.

Note on this clone: Its antigen is as yet unknown.

The CDR3 consists of 18 residues. The V gene's germline CDR1 is MGHRA and CDR2 YSYEKL. The V segment lost 1 base and the J segment 4 bases; nucleotides outside the gene matches: 14. The repertoire was sequenced with immunoSEQ multiplex PCR; TCRdb's copy has only in-frame clones and lacks some. The profile covers about 820,000 clones, with around 93% appearing a single time and less than 25% taken by the ten largest. The specimen sequenced was naive CD8+ T cells sorted from blood. This rearrangement joins TRBV4-1 to TRBJ2-7, with 9 bases lining up with TRBD1. This clonotype was obtained from a man aged 25 to 40 in good health. In nucleotides, the CDR3 is TGCGCCAGCAGCCAAGTTGGGGGGACAGGGACGGCCAAATACGAGCAGTACTTC. As protein: CASSQVGGTGTAKYEQYF.